One sample yielded the 27 T cell receptor beta chains listed below, sequenced in a study of T-cell reconstitution after alpha-beta-depleted transplantation in children. During its preparation, the TCRbeta library received unique molecular identifiers. TCRdb processed the PCR reads anew with MiXCR; each CDR3 protein has one entry. The table has approximately 520,000 distinct CDR3 sequences, about 10% seen once. The sample in question was PBMCs, mostly from graft donor cells, obtained 180 days after TCRalphabeta/CD19-depleted stem cell transplant. The receptors here all came from a female patient aged 2-15 years who had a stem cell transplant for aplastic anemia, so the T cells may come from the graft donor.

The chain couples TRBV7-9 to TRBJ2-2; weak D call: TRBD1 (6 bases). The CDR3 runs to 17 residues. Per the germline V gene, CDR1 is SEHNR and CDR2 is FQNEAQ (reference sequence). The V and J ends lost 5 bases and 6 bases respectively, with 22 bases between them. The CDR3 region has the DNA TGTGCCAGCAGCCCTCCTCCCAGGGGCCTGTTGGCCGGGGAGCTGTTTTTT. It translates to CASSPPPRGLLAGELFF.

This clonotype was seen a few times. CDR3 DNA sequence: TGCTCCGGACTAGAAGAGACCCAGTACTTC. Encoded protein: CSGLEETQYF. The genes are TRBV29-1 and TRBJ2-5, with 7 bases lining up with TRBD2. Germline CDR1 is SQVTM and CDR2 is ANQGSEA. The CDR3 has 10 amino acids.

This clonotype was seen a few times. The chain links TRBV5-1 to TRBJ2-3; no firm D call. Germline CDR1 is SGHRS and CDR2 is YFSETQ. The CDR3 loop spans 18 amino acids. Trimming left V 1 base short and J 5 bases short, with 23 bases between. The CDR3 region is CASSLFLGKRSEEDTQYF. CDR3 coding DNA: TGCGCCAGCAGCTTGTTTTTGGGGAAGAGGAGTGAGGAAGATACGCAGTATTTT.

This clonotype has a count of ten or more. This sequence joins TRBV20-1 and TRBJ2-3; D not certain. Germline V gene lookup returns CDR1 DFQATT and CDR2 SNEGSKA (reference sequence). Trimming removed 7 bases at V and 3 bases at J, with 14 bases between. The CDR3 totals 13 residues. For the CDR3, the DNA is TGCAGTGGCTTTTCCCCCCTTACAGATACGCAGTATTTT. It is translated as CSGFSPLTDTQYF.

This clonotype was seen more than once but under ten times. V gene TRBV3-1 combines with J gene TRBJ2-7; TRBD2 matches at 7 bases. CDR1 is LGHDT and CDR2 is YNNKEL in the germline V gene (reference sequence). V shed 8 bases, J shed 4 bases, and the junction held 2 bases outside the gene matches. The CDR3 has 11 amino acids. The CDR3 nucleotides read TGTGCCAGCGGCGGGGGATACGAGCAGTACTTC. This translates into CASGGGYEQYF.

This chain uses TRBV29-1 with TRBJ1-1, with 9 bases lining up with TRBD1. This CDR3 is 13 amino acids long. Germline V lookup: CDR1 SQVTM, CDR2 ANQGSEA. V trimming: 8 bases; J trimming: 0 bases; junction bases outside the gene matches: 4. The CDR3 reads CSNRDRVNTEAFF. The CDR3 DNA follows: TGCAGCAATAGGGACAGGGTGAACACTGAAGCTTTCTTT.

The chain has TRBV18 and TRBJ2-7; 10 nucleotides align to TRBD1. The junction had 8 bases not matched to a gene; V was cut back by 6 bases and J by 3 bases. Germline V lookup: CDR1 KGHSH, CDR2 LQKENI. The CDR3 is made up of 15 amino acids. The CDR3 here is CASSSGQGGFYEQYV. The CDR3 DNA is TGTGCCAGCTCCTCAGGACAGGGGGGATTCTACGAGCAGTACGTC.

The V call is TRBV24-1, the J call TRBJ2-1; TRBD2 agrees at 9 bases. Germline V gene data show CDR1 as KGHDR and CDR2 as SFDVKD. The J segment lost 9 bases and the V segment lost 4 bases, leaving 15 bases of the junction unmatched. There are 17 residues in the CDR3. The CDR3 protein is CATSDPTLAGVYGEQFF. As DNA, the CDR3 is TGTGCCACCAGTGACCCGACCTTAGCGGGAGTTTATGGTGAGCAGTTCTTC.

On this clonotype: At one boundary the junction diverges from the germline segment, which might be a read error. The gene calls are TRBV14 and TRBJ2-7, with unresolved D. The CDR3 runs 15 residues. In germline, CDR1 is SGHDN, CDR2 FVKESK. The CDR3 DNA reads as TGTGTCAGCAGCCAAGACTCCGTTCGGACCCAAAAGCAGTACTTC. It translates to CVSSQDSVRTQKQYF.

The gene calls are TRBV10-3 and TRBJ1-1; 7 bases map to TRBD1. The germline V gene has CDR1 ENHRY and CDR2 SYGVKD. Trimming cost V 6 bases and J 4 bases; bases outside gene matches: 11. This CDR3 contains 15 residues. The CDR3 protein is CAISAGGAMSTEAFF. The CDR3, as DNA: TGTGCCATCAGCGCAGGGGGGGCGATGTCCACTGAAGCTTTCTTT.

This clonotype was counted many times. The chain uses TRBV6-2 or TRBV6-3 and TRBJ2-1; no clear D gene. This CDR3 has 16 residues. Germline V gene sequence: CDR1 MNHEY, CDR2 SVGEGT. The germline V and J ends were trimmed by 6 bases and 2 bases, with 17 bases remaining between them. The CDR3 reads CASRGDQMGPYNEQFF. Written as DNA, the CDR3 is TGTGCCAGCAGGGGCGATCAAATGGGCCCCTACAATGAGCAGTTCTTC.

The chain couples TRBV20-1 to TRBJ2-7, with TRBD1 matching 9 bases. Losses at the gene ends were 7 bases for V and 6 bases for J; bases not matched to a gene: 4. Germline-derived CDR1 and CDR2 are DFQATT and SNEGSKA (reference sequence). The CDR3 has 11 residues. The CDR3 reads CSVQGALEQYF. CDR3 sequence (DNA): TGCAGTGTACAGGGGGCCCTCGAGCAGTACTTC.

DNA of the CDR3: TGTGCCAGCAGTCCCCACGCCTACAGGGATAGCAATCAGCCCCAGCATTTT. The encoded protein is CASSPHAYRDSNQPQHF. V and J are TRBV6-1 and TRBJ1-5; TRBD1 might be the D (6 bases). Trimming stripped 5 bases from V and 0 bases from J, with 17 bases between. CDR1 is MNHNS and CDR2 is SASEGT in the germline V gene. This CDR3 has 17 residues.

The chain links TRBV20-1 to TRBJ2-1, with a possible D match to TRBD2 (6 bases). Germline V gives CDR1 DFQATT, CDR2 SNEGSKA (reference sequence). The CDR3 spans 13 residues. Trimming left V 7 bases short and J 0 bases short, with 10 bases between. The CDR3 loop reads CSVTTSSYNEQFF. As DNA, the CDR3 is TGCAGTGTTACGACTAGCTCCTACAATGAGCAGTTCTTC.

This chain connects TRBV20-1 to TRBJ2-1; a weak D match, TRBD2 (6 bases). V was cut by 6 bases and J by 0 bases, with 12 bases left in between. This CDR3 is 14 amino acids long. CDR1 is DFQATT and CDR2 is SNEGSKA in the germline V gene (reference sequence). Written as DNA, the CDR3 is TGCAGTGCCCAATCTAGCGCCTCCTACAATGAGCAGTTCTTC. It encodes CSAQSSASYNEQFF.

V is TRBV5-1 and J is TRBJ2-7; D call uncertain. The CDR3 has 13 residues. Germline V gives CDR1 SGHRS, CDR2 YFSETQ. V lost 2 bases and J lost 2, with 8 bases in between. Here the CDR3 DNA reads TGCGCCAGCAGCTTTAAAGGGCCCTACGAGCAGTACTTC. This translates into CASSFKGPYEQYF.

V is TRBV4-1 and J is TRBJ1-1, with D possibly TRBD1 on 5 matching bases. Trimming took off 4 bases at V and 3 bases at J, with 15 bases between the two ends. The V gene's germline CDR1 is MGHRA and CDR2 YSYEKL. This CDR3 contains 15 residues. The CDR3 DNA is TGCGCCAGCAGCCCCGGCTTTGCGGGGGACACTGAAGCTTTCTTT. Amino acid sequence: CASSPGFAGDTEAFF.

In its sample, this clonotype was seen a few times. The chain links TRBV6-2 or TRBV6-3 to TRBJ2-6; maybe TRBD2 (5 bases). The CDR3 has 19 amino acids. Between the trimmed V and J ends, which lost 0 bases and 0 bases, there was a span of 15 bases. Germline loops: CDR1 MNHEY, CDR2 SVGEGT. CDR3 sequence (DNA): TGTGCCAGCAGTTACTCGCGTCCTAGCTTCAACTCTGGGGCCAACGTCCTGACTTTC. It specifies CASSYSRPSFNSGANVLTF.

This clonotype was observed at least ten times. The chain is built from TRBV28 and TRBJ2-7, with 7 bases matching TRBD2. Germline V CDR1 and CDR2: MDHEN, SYDVKM. The CDR3 runs 15 residues. V was clipped by 6 bases and J by 2 bases; unmatched bases: 10. The CDR3 sequence: CASRAGTIAPYEQYF. The CDR3 bases are TGTGCCAGCAGGGCCGGGACTATTGCACCCTACGAGCAGTACTTC.

This clonotype has ten or more counts. The chain employs TRBV3-1 and TRBJ2-7, with 9 bases aligning to TRBD1. The CDR3 has 16 residues. In germline, CDR1 is LGHDT, CDR2 YNNKEL (reference sequence). J gave up 2 bases and V 0 bases, and 5 bases lay outside the gene matches. The CDR3 DNA reads as TGTGCCAGCAGCCAAGACCCCGGGACAGGGACCTACGAGCAGTACTTC. The encoded protein is CASSQDPGTGTYEQYF.

This chain uses TRBV29-1 with TRBJ1-1; no reliable D call. This CDR3 spans 13 amino acids. The ends were cut back, 1 base at V and 1 base at J, with 7 bases in the middle. From germline, CDR1 is SQVTM and CDR2 ANQGSEA. CDR3 amino acids: CSVEGGRNTEAFF. The CDR3 bases are TGCAGCGTTGAAGGCGGGAGGAACACTGAAGCTTTCTTT.

This clonotype occurred many times. The gene calls are TRBV12-3 or TRBV12-4 and TRBJ1-5; D perhaps matches TRBD1 (5 bases). The CDR3 consists of 13 residues. V was trimmed by 6 bases and J by 7 bases, leaving 13 bases between them. Here the CDR3 DNA reads TGTGCCAGCAGCTGGCAGGGTCCGCAGCCCCAGCATTTT. Residues: CASSWQGPQPQHF.

The chain is built from TRBV5-1 and TRBJ1-1; D is possibly TRBD1 (5 bases). This CDR3 region has 12 residues. V lost 5 bases, J lost 5 bases, and 10 bases lay in between. The V gene's germline CDR1 is SGHRS and CDR2 YFSETQ. The CDR3 reads CASRGGRTEAFF. The CDR3 nucleotides read TGCGCCAGCAGGGGGGGGAGGACTGAAGCTTTCTTT.

A remark on this clonotype: The junction shows a germline mismatch at one end, possibly a read error. The genes are TRBV5-1 and TRBJ2-3, with TRBD2 matching over 14 bases. In germline, CDR1 is SGHRS, CDR2 YFSETQ. This CDR3 has 17 amino acids. This chain's CDR3 is CASSLPGLAGGGDAQYF. CDR3 DNA: TGCGCCAGCAGCTTGCCCGGACTAGCGGGAGGAGGAGATGCGCAGTATTTT. Together with reference TRBV5-1 and TRBJ2-3, the CDR3 gives the full variable domain: KAGVTQTPRYLIKTRGQQVTLSCSPISGHRSVSWYQQTPGQGLQFLFEYFSETQRNKGNFPGRFSGRQFSNSRSEMNVSTLELGDSALYLCASSLPGLAGGGDAQYFGPGTRLTVL.

This clonotype has more than one count but fewer than ten. The chain has TRBV7-9 and TRBJ2-3; 8 nucleotides match TRBD2. The CDR3 is made up of 15 amino acids. V lost 5 bases to trimming and J lost 0 bases; unmatched junction nucleotides: 4. Germline CDR1 reads SEHNR; CDR2 reads FQNEAQ (reference sequence). This CDR3 reads CASSEAGGSTDTQYF. In DNA, the CDR3 is TGTGCCAGCAGCGAGGCGGGGGGCAGCACAGATACGCAGTATTTT.

The rearrangement links TRBV7-2 to TRBJ1-1, with no clear D. The ends were cut back, 5 bases at V and 1 base at J, with 14 bases in the middle. Germline V CDR1 and CDR2: SGHTA, FQGNSA. The CDR3 is 15 amino acids. This chain's CDR3 is CASSPRPTQNTEAFF. The CDR3 DNA follows: TGTGCCAGCAGCCCCAGACCAACACAGAACACTGAAGCTTTCTTT.

The sample holds many counts of this clonotype. J is TRBJ1-5 and V is TRBV15, with 7 positions matching TRBD1. Looked up from germline, CDR1 is LNHNV and CDR2 is YYDKDF (reference sequence). Losses at the gene ends were 0 bases for V and 4 bases for J; bases not matched to a gene: 6. The CDR3 totals 16 residues. CDR3: CATSREGGQMNQPQHF. The CDR3 DNA sequence: TGTGCCACCAGCAGAGAAGGGGGACAGATGAATCAGCCCCAGCATTTT.